One T cell receptor beta chain is described in this entry. CDR1 is MGHRA and CDR2 is YSYEKL in the germline V gene. V lost 0 bases to trimming and J lost 5 bases, with 13 bases between them. The CDR3 consists of 15 residues. Study processing details: Nucleated cell counts were estimated from reference gene primer amplification. Clones were read by immunoSEQ multiplex PCR, and TCRdb kept only the in-frame ones, dropping some. V and J calls and clone size come straight from that table; D and trimming were deduced from the DNA. Altogether 200,000 to 250,000 clones are present, 85% to 90% being singletons, with the ten largest covering about 2.5%. These data originate in a study of blood T cell repertoires in COVID-19. Study in general: PBMCs, B-cell-depleted T cells, or T cells provided the cDNA or gDNA that made up the material.

The chain recombines TRBV4-1 with TRBJ1-2, with D possibly being TRBD1 (5 bases). The origin of this receptor is a man aged 30-40 years with COVID-19, enrolled during active disease. Material: peripheral blood. DNA of the CDR3: TGCGCCAGCAGCCAAGAAGGAGCGGGGGGGTATGGCTACACCTTC. This gives the protein CASSQEGAGGYGYTF.